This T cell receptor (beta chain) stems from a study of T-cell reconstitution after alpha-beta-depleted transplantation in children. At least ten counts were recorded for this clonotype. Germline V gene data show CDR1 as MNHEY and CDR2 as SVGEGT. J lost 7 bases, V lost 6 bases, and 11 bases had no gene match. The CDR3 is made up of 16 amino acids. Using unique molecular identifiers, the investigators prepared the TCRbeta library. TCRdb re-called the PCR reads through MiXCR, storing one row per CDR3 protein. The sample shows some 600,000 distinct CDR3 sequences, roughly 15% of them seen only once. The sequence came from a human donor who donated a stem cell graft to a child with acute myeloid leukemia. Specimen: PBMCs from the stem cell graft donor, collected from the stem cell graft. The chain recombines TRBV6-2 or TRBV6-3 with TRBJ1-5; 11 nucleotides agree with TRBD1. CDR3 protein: CASRPPDRGREQPQHF. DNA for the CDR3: TGTGCCAGCAGACCTCCGGACAGGGGGCGGGAGCAGCCCCAGCATTTT.